A selection of T cell receptor beta chains follows, all from one sample in a study of CD8 T cell repertoires and HIV-1 epitope variants. Measured with immunoSEQ multiplex PCR; TCRdb has only the in-frame clones, and not every one. The table includes a few thousand clones, about 61% detected once. Their antigens remain unidentified. Input material: cultured CD8+ T cells derived from PBMCs. The source of these receptors is a male donor with HIV. Both conserved end residues are part of each CDR3. The D gene is left open where the match is weak. Clone size is stated in some rows and not others, as once, few, many or a class when expanded.

>.|TRBV19|TRBJ2-3|TRBD1
TGTGCCAGTAGTATTTGGTGGGACAGGTTCACAGATACGCAGTATTTT
CASSIWWDRFTDTQYF
>.|TRBV9|TRBJ1-3|.
TGTGCCAGCAGCGTCCCGCGTGAGGGCGGGGACGGAAACACCATATATTTT
CASSVPREGGDGNTIYF
>.|TRBV5-4|TRBJ1-2|.
TGTGCCAGCAGCCCTGGGGCCGATAACTATGGCTACACCTTC
CASSPGADNYGYTF
>few|TRBV6-1|TRBJ1-2|TRBD1
TGTGCCAGCAGTGCCTCAAGGACAGGGCTTCTCTATGGCTACACCTTC
CASSASRTGLLYGYTF
>.|TRBV7-9|TRBJ2-5|TRBD2
TGTGCCAGCAGCTTAGTTCCTAGCGGGATTGAAGAGACCCAGTACTTC
CASSLVPSGIEETQYF
>.|TRBV10-3|TRBJ2-1|.
TGTGCCATCAGTGAGCGCTTATACAATGAGCAGTTCTTC
CAISERLYNEQFF
>.|TRBV7-2|TRBJ2-5|TRBD2
TGTGCCAGCAGCTTAGGCCCTAGCGGACAAGAGACCCAGTACTTC
CASSLGPSGQETQYF
>few|TRBV13|TRBJ1-2|TRBD1
TGTGCCAGCAGCTTAGGCGGGGGACAGGGGGCGACGGGCTACACCTTC
CASSLGGGQGATGYTF
>.|TRBV28|TRBJ2-2|TRBD2
TGTGCCAGCAGTTTCTTCGGGAGGCCCAACACCGGGGAGCTGTTTTTT
CASSFFGRPNTGELFF
>.|TRBV9|TRBJ1-1|TRBD1
TGTGCCAGCAGCGGGGACCACAGGGGGATGAACACTGAAGCTTTCTTT
CASSGDHRGMNTEAFF
>.|TRBV4-1|TRBJ2-7|.
TGTGCCAGCAGCCCTACAGGCGGGCGGGACGAGCAGTACTTC
CASSPTGGRDEQYF
>once|TRBV4-3|TRBJ2-2|TRBD2
TGCGCCAGCAGCCAAGCCCCCGGCACTAGCGGGGGGCGTAGCGGGGAGCTGTTTTTT
CASSQAPGTSGGRSGELFF
>.|TRBV6-1|TRBJ2-7|.
TGTGCCAGCAGTCCCCCCGAGAAGGCCTCCTACGAGCAGTACTTC
CASSPPEKASYEQYF
>.|TRBV29-1|TRBJ1-3|.
TGCAGCGTTGCGGAATCTGGAAACACCATATATTTT
CSVAESGNTIYF
>.|TRBV19|TRBJ1-1|.
TGTGCCAGTAGTATAGTAGCTAACGGTGAAGCTTTCTTT
CASSIVANGEAFF
>.|TRBV28|TRBJ2-3|.
TGTGCCAGCAGTCAGACTGTAGATACGCAGTATTTT
CASSQTVDTQYF